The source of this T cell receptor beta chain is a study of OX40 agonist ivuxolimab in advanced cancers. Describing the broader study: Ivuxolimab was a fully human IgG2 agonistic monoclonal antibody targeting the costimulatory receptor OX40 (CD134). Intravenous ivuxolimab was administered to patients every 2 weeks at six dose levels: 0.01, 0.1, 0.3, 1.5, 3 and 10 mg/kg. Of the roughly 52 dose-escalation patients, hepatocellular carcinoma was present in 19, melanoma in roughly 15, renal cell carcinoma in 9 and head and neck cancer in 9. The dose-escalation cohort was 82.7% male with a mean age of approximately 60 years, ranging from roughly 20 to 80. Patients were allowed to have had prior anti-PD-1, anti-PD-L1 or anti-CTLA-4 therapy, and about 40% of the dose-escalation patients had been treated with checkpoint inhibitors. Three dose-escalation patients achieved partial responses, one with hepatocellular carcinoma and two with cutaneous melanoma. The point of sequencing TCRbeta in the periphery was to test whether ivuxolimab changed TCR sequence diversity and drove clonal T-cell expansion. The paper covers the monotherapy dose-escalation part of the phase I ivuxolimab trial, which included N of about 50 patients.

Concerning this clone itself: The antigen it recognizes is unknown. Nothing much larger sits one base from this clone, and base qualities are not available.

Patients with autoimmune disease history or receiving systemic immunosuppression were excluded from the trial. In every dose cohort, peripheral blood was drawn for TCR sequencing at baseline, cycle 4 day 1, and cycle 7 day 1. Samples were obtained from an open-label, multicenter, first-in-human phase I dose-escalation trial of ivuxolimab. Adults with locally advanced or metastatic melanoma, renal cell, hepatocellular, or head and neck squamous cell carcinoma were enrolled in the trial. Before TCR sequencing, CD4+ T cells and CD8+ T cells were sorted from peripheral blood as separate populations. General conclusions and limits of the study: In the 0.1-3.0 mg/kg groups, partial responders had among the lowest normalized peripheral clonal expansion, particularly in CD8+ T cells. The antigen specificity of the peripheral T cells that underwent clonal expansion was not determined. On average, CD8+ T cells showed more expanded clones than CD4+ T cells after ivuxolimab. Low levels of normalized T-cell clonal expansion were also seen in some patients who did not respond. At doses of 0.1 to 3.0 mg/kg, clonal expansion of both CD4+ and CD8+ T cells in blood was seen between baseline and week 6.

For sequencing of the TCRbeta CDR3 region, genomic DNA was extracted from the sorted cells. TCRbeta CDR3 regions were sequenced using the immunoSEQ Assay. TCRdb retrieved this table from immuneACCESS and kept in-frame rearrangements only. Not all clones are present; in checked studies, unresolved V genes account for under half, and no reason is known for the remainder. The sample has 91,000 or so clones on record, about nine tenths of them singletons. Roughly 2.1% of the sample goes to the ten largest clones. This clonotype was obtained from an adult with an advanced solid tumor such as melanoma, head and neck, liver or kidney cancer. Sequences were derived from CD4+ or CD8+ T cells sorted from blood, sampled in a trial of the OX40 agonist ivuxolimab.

The nucleotide sequence reads TGCGCCAGCAGCTTGGTACAGGCCTCCTACAATGAGCAGTTCTTC. It translates to CASSLVQASYNEQFF. The sequence is built from TRBV5-1 and TRBJ2-1; TRBD1 might be the D gene, on 5 matching bases. A distance of 7 bases separates the germline ends of V and J, which lose 0 bases and 0 bases respectively. Taken from cysteine to phenylalanine, the CDR3 has 15 residues. The read is trimmed to its CDR3 DNA, 45 bases read in frame from base 1. CDR1 SGHRS and CDR2 YFSETQ were looked up in the germline V gene.